This TCR beta chain was identified in a study of T cells expressing NK-cell markers. Looking at the study overall: Among eight sequenced donors, seven carried HCMV seropositivity while one was seronegative.

What made the TCR beta cDNA was 5'RACE template switching with UMIs. From its re-call of the 5' RACE reads, TCRdb lists each CDR3 protein once, without DNA. Found here are about 150,000 distinct CDR3 sequences; the top ten clones hold 20%. The sequenced material came from blood T cells: a sorted CD56 or NKG2C T cell subset, CD4+ or CD8+ T cells, or bulk PBMC T cells (not recorded which). The receptor comes from a man aged 18-69 years in good health.

The chain's CDR3 is CASRGQGYGYTF. The chain combines TRBV2 with TRBJ1-2; as DNA is missing, the TRBD1 call by TCRdb cannot be tested. The CDR3 is made up of 12 amino acids. Looked up from germline, CDR1 is SNHLY and CDR2 is FYNNEI.